Listed here are 32 T cell receptor delta chains from one sample, sequenced in a study of γδ T cells in repeated Plasmodium falciparum infection. TCRdb used CATT to re-call clones from the multiplex PCR reads. The sample consists of 70,000 to 95,000 delta-chain clones, 1.4% of them appearing once. Gammadelta T cells were flow-sorted from PBMC into Vgamma9/Vdelta2+ and Vdelta2-negative populations for bulk analysis. Sequenced material: gamma-delta T cells from blood. The receptors stem from a pool of human donors (malaria-infected and uninfected, not separated).

This clone was detected ten times or more. The mismatch at residue 5 between this DNA's translation and the TCRdb protein of a much larger clone likely reflects a read error; the protein shown is translated from the DNA. The chain recombines TRDV2 with TRDJ1, with a tentative D call TRDD3 (6 bases). CDR3 length: 14 residues. Looked up from germline, CDR1 is GEAIGNYY and CDR2 is EKD. V was cut by 3 bases and J by 3 bases, with 13 bases left in between. The CDR3 DNA reads TGTGCCTGTGACGCCATAGGGGATGCCGATAAACTCATCTTT. It specifies CACDAIGDADKLIF.

On this clone itself: The protein recorded in TCRdb matches a much larger clone and deviates from this DNA's translation at residues 11 and 18, suggesting a read error; the protein here is obtained by translating the DNA. TRDV1 is the V gene, and the J gene was not called; the table's D gene call, TRDD3, was not cross checked with the DNA. The CDR3 has 20 residues. CDR1 and CDR2 (germline): TSWWSYY, QGS. The CDR3 region has the DNA TGTGCTCTTGGGGAACAGGCCCTTCCGCGAAGCTGGGGGATAGCCGATAAACACATCTTT. This codes for CALGEQALPRSWGIADKHIF.

This clone was seen a handful of times. This likely came from a read error, as a far larger clone is one base away. This same CDR3 is encoded by further DNA sequences in the sample. The chain carries TRDV3 and TRDJ1; 9 bases are a match to TRDD3. This CDR3 region has 21 residues. The germline gives CDR1 TVYSNPD, CDR2 GDNSRS (reference sequence). The CDR3 coding sequence is TGTGCCTTCCCTGATACCCTACTGGGGGACCCAAATCACTCGTACACTGATAAACTCATCTTT. Encoded protein: CAFPDTLLGDPNHSYTDKLIF.

This clone was picked up a small number of times. A read error likely explains why the TCRdb protein, taken from a much larger clone, differs from this DNA's translation at residue 5; the protein shown is translated from the DNA. This sequence joins TRDV1 and TRDJ1; TRDD3 is a possible D gene (5 bases). The J gene, left out of TCRdb, was set here by checking the DNA against germline. The V end was cut by 3 bases, the J end by 0 bases, with 53 bases between. The CDR3 contains 29 residues. Germline V CDR1 and CDR2: TSWWSYY, QGS. CDR3 sequence: CALGDGRNRFVSRMVEPPYLGPYTDKLIF. DNA of the CDR3: TGTGCTCTTGGGGATGGTAGGAACAGATTCGTGTCCCGGATGGTTGAACCCCCTTACCTGGGCCCTTACACCGATAAACTCATCTTT.

This clone turned up a few times. This likely stems from a read error, as it lies one base from a far larger clone. The same CDR3 can be traced to other DNA sequences in this sample. V gene TRDV2 combines with J gene TRDJ1; TRDD3 aligns across 11 bases. Looked up from germline, CDR1 is GEAIGNYY and CDR2 is EKD. CDR3 length: 16 residues. CDR3 sequence (DNA): TGTGCCTGTGACACGATCTATGGGGGATACGCCGACAAACTCATCTTT. Its protein product is CACDTIYGGYADKLIF.

This clone was counted only a few times. With only one base between it and a far larger clone, this is likely a read error. This sample also contains other DNA sequences that code for the same CDR3. The rearrangement links TRDV1 to TRDJ1, with 11 positions matching TRDD3. As TCRdb names no J gene, one was assigned here on the basis of a DNA match to germline. The CDR3 runs 19 residues. The V and J ends lost 3 bases and 0 bases, in that order; junction bases with no gene match: 12. Germline V CDR1 and CDR2: TSWWSYY, QGS. The CDR3 DNA reads as TGTGCTCTTGGGGAGCTAGTCCTAGCCTGGGGGATACACACCGATAAACTCATCTTT. Translation gives CALGELVLAWGIHTDKLIF.

About this clone itself: The protein held in TCRdb is that of a much larger clone and does not match this DNA's translation at residue 15, likely because of a read error; the protein shown is translated from the DNA. No J gene was named, though the V gene is TRDV2; the D segment call TRDD3 is taken from the table without a DNA check. CDR1 and CDR2 from the germline V gene are GEAIGNYY and EKD. The length of the CDR3 is 16 residues. CDR3 in DNA: TGTGCCTGTGACCCCCTGGGGTTTAAGTACACCGATAAACTCACCTTT. Translation: CACDPLGFKYTDKLTF.

This clone has ten or more counts. This chain links TRDV1 with TRDJ1; TRDD3 aligns across 8 bases. Looked up from germline, CDR1 is TSWWSYY and CDR2 is QGS. The V and J ends lost 4 bases and 8 bases, in that order; junction bases with no gene match: 6. CDR3 size: 13 residues. The CDR3 coding sequence is TGTGCTCTTGGGGGGCTACTGGGGGGAAAACTCATCTTT. Translation gives CALGGLLGGKLIF.

A remark on this clone: A read error may explain this, as a much larger clone is one base away. The V gene is given as TRDV1, and no J gene call is available; whether TRDD3, the table's D call, matches the DNA was not checked. This CDR3 region has 20 residues. Germline-derived CDR1 and CDR2 are TSWWSYY and QGS. CDR3 coding DNA: TGTGCTCTTGGGGAACTCCCCCCCCATCCCGACCGGGGGTCCGGGGGATACATCATCTTT. This translates into CALGELPPHPDRGSGGYIIF.

About this clone: The protein TCRdb lists belongs to a much larger clone and differs from this DNA's translation at residue 8, which points to a read error; the protein shown is made from the DNA. The chain is built from TRDV2 and TRDJ1, with a tentative D call TRDD3 (6 bases). Germline assignment: CDR1 GEAIGNYY and CDR2 EKD. V was clipped by 4 bases and J by 4 bases, with 33 bases between them. The CDR3 runs to 20 residues. The CDR3 sequence: CACDPIKSPGTGKLLDKLIF. The CDR3 DNA reads TGTGCCTGTGATCCCATTAAATCCCCGGGTACTGGGAAGTTACTCGATAAACTCATCTTT.

Points on this clone: A far larger clone differs by one base, so this is likely a read error. Within the sample, other DNA sequences also encode this same CDR3. The gene calls are TRDV1 and TRDJ2, with 10 positions matching TRDD3. Looked up from germline, CDR1 is TSWWSYY and CDR2 is QGS. The CDR3 covers 21 residues. CDR3 amino acids: CALGVSSYWGIQTSLTAQLFF. CDR3 DNA: TGCGCTCTTGGGGTTTCCTCGTACTGGGGGATCCAAACTTCTTTGACAGCACAACTCTTCTTT.

This clone showed up just a few times. J is TRDJ1 and V is TRDV1; the D gene could be TRDD2 or TRDD3 (6 bases each). No J gene is reported in TCRdb; it was inferred here by comparing the DNA with germline. CDR3 length equals 23 residues. Germline CDR1 TSWWSYY, CDR2 QGS. Trimming cost V 1 base and J 1 base, with 34 bases left between them. In DNA, the CDR3 is TGTGCTCTTGGGGAACCTTCCTGTATTTTTGGGATAATGCCGTTCAAGTGCACCGATAAACTCATCTTT. As protein: CALGEPSCIFGIMPFKCTDKLIF.

This clone was seen a handful of times. A read error is the likely source, as a far larger clone sits one nucleotide away. Other DNA sequences in this specimen translate into the identical CDR3. This chain connects TRDV1 to TRDJ1; 11 nucleotides line up with TRDD3. There are 23 residues in the CDR3. Germline V gene sequence: CDR1 TSWWSYY, CDR2 QGS. V dropped 4 bases and J dropped 7; count of bases not matched to a gene: 32. CDR3 residues: CALGAFFLRVMGDTPGVDGKLIF. The CDR3 DNA reads TGTGCTCTTGGGGCTTTCTTCCTACGTGTCATGGGGGATACGCCAGGAGTTGATGGTAAACTCATCTTT.

Regarding this clone: A read error is the likely source, as a far larger clone sits one nucleotide away. Other DNA sequences in the sample encode the same CDR3. The chain has TRDV1 and TRDJ1, with a possible D match to TRDD3 (5 bases). TCRdb supplies no J gene; here it was assigned by aligning the nucleotide sequence to germline. There are 22 residues in the CDR3. Trimming cost V 5 bases and J 0 bases, with 34 bases left between them. Looked up from germline, CDR1 is TSWWSYY and CDR2 is QGS. The CDR3 region is CALGSYASLVLKRGSYTDKLIF. For the CDR3, the DNA is TGTGCTCTTGGGTCTTACGCCTCCCTAGTCCTTAAAAGGGGGTCGTACACCGATAAACTCATCTTT.

No J gene call was made, and the V gene is TRDV1; the table's D call, TRDD3, has no DNA check behind it. The V gene's germline CDR1 is TSWWSYY and CDR2 QGS. This CDR3 spans 17 amino acids. The CDR3 reads CAPHRGDLGKYTDKHIF. The CDR3 DNA sequence: TGTGCCCCCCACAGGGGGGATTTAGGAAAGTACACCGATAAACACATCTTT.

The chain links TRDV1 to TRDJ1; D ambiguous. The J gene, left out of TCRdb, was set here by checking the DNA against germline. This CDR3 is built from 17 residues. Trimming left V 4 bases short and J 0 bases short, with 18 bases between. Germline CDR1 and CDR2: TSWWSYY and QGS. CDR3 loop: CALGGHSGAIYTDKLIF. CDR3 bases: TGTGCTCTTGGGGGCCACTCCGGGGCGATATACACCGATAAACTCATCTTT.

About this clone: TCRdb lists the protein of a much larger clone for this DNA, which differs at residue 6, so this is likely a read error; the protein given here is translated from the DNA itself. The rearrangement links TRDV1 to TRDJ1; 13 bases match TRDD3. After removal of 3 bases from V and 0 bases from J, the junction contained 22 bases not matched to a gene. CDR3 length equals 23 residues. Per germline, CDR1 TSWWSYY and CDR2 QGS. The CDR3 sequence is CALGEFHIPLGDTRREYTDKLIF. The CDR3 DNA is TGTGCTCTTGGGGAGTTCCATATTCCACTGGGGGATACGCGGCGGGAGTACACCGATAAACTCATCTTT.

This clone was seen a handful of times. The TCRdb record carries a much larger clone's protein, which differs from this DNA's translation at residue 12; a read error is the likely cause, and the protein listed here is the DNA translation. This chain uses TRDV1 with TRDJ1; D assignment may be TRDD2 or TRDD3 (7 bases each). Germline V gene lookup returns CDR1 TSWWSYY and CDR2 QGS. CDR3 length: 16 residues. The CDR3 reads CALGPTGVSYTGKLIF. DNA of the CDR3: TGTGCTCTTGGGCCTACTGGGGTTTCCTACACCGGTAAACTCATCTTT.

This clone was observed a few times. The TCRdb record carries a much larger clone's protein, which differs from this DNA's translation at residue 11; a read error is the likely cause, and the protein listed here is the DNA translation. The gene calls are TRDV1 and TRDJ1, with 7 bases aligning to TRDD3. TCRdb gives no J gene; it was assigned here by matching the DNA to germline. The germline gives CDR1 TSWWSYY, CDR2 QGS. The CDR3 is 16 residues long. Trimming removed 4 bases from V and 7 bases from J; junction bases left unmatched: 15. DNA of the CDR3: TGTGCTCTTGGGGGGGTCTACGAGCTGGGGGGCCCTAAACTCATCTTT. It is translated as CALGGVYELGGPKLIF.

This clone was detected only a few times. TCRdb's protein, taken from a much larger clone, differs from this DNA's translation at residue 13, likely owing to a read error; the protein displayed comes from the DNA. V gene TRDV3 combines with J gene TRDJ1, with 8 bases identical to TRDD3. Germline CDR1 and CDR2: TVYSNPD and GDNSRS (reference sequence). V trimming: 2 bases; J trimming: 7 bases; junction bases outside the gene matches: 21. The length of the CDR3 is 17 residues. DNA of the CDR3: TGTGCCTTTGATACTGGGGGGAGTATCTCCCGTATCGGTAAACTCATCTTT. Translation: CAFDTGGSISRIGKLIF.

This clone was seen many times. This likely traces to a read error, being one base from a far larger clone. The identical CDR3 is also encoded by other nucleotide sequences in the sample. The chain recombines TRDV2 with TRDJ1; TRDD3 aligns across 8 bases. Looked up from germline, CDR1 is GEAIGNYY and CDR2 is EKD. The CDR3 is made up of 16 amino acids. CDR3 amino acids: CACDTLGEKYTDKLIF. Written as DNA, the CDR3 is TGCGCCTGTGACACGCTGGGGGAGAAGTACACCGATAAACTCATCTTT.

This clone was seen repeatedly, ten times or more. CDR3 sequence (DNA): TGTGCTCTTGGGGTTATCCCCCGTGGAGACACCGATAAACTCATCTTT. This gives the protein CALGVIPRGDTDKLIF. The genes are TRDV1 and TRDJ1; D is uncertain. The CDR3 length is 16 residues. The V end lost 4 bases, the J end lost 0 bases, and 15 bases lay between the germline ends. In germline, CDR1 is TSWWSYY, CDR2 QGS.

CDR3 region: CACDSLLGDKKRPNTDKLIF. CDR3 sequence (DNA): TGTGCCTGTGACTCCTTACTGGGGGATAAGAAACGCCCTAACACCGATAAACTCATCTTT. The chain links TRDV2 to TRDJ1; 11 bases map to TRDD3. The J gene comes from matching the DNA to germline here; TCRdb lacks it. The CDR3 is made up of 20 amino acids. Trimming cost V 3 bases and J 0 bases; bases outside gene matches: 17. Germline V CDR1 and CDR2: GEAIGNYY, EKD.

In its sample, this clone was seen many times. Sequence at one end of the junction differs from germline and may be a read error. The sample has other DNA sequences that encode this CDR3 too. This sequence joins TRDV1 and TRDJ1; 8 positions agree with TRDD3. This CDR3 is built from 17 residues. Germline-derived CDR1 and CDR2 are TSWWSYY and QGS. CDR3: CALGELSGGHNGDKLIF. The CDR3 nucleotides read TGTGCTCTTGGGGAACTTTCTGGGGGACATAACGGGGATAAACTTATCTTT.

Note on this clone: TCRdb pairs this DNA with a much larger clone's protein that differs at residue 9, likely a read error; the protein shown was translated from the DNA. The V gene is TRDV2, the J gene TRDJ1; possibly TRDD3 for D (6 bases). As TCRdb names no J gene, one was assigned here on the basis of a DNA match to germline. Germline CDR1 and CDR2: GEAIGNYY and EKD. V was trimmed by 6 bases and J by 7 bases, leaving 17 bases between them. The CDR3 is 13 amino acids. The CDR3 nucleotides are TGTGCCTGTACGGGGGAAGGCTCCGGTAAACTCATCTTT. This sequence encodes CACTGEGSGKLIF.

Comment on this clone: TCRdb lists the protein of a much larger clone for this DNA, which differs at residue 17, so this is likely a read error; the protein given here is translated from the DNA itself. No J gene was called, and the V gene is TRDV2; the DNA was not used to check the table's D call, TRDD3. This CDR3 is built from 19 residues. Germline V gene sequence: CDR1 GEAIGNYY, CDR2 EKD. CDR3 DNA: TGTGCCTGTGAGGCTCTCCAGGGTACTGGGTCTCATAGCTGGGCCAAACCCATCTTT. Translating it yields CACEALQGTGSHSWAKPIF.

Comments on this clone: A far larger clone is a single base away, which makes a read error likely. Other DNA sequences from this sample encode an identical CDR3 as well. The rearrangement joins TRDV2 to TRDJ1; no definite D call. TCRdb gives no J gene; it was assigned here by matching the DNA to germline. This CDR3 spans 17 amino acids. Germline V gene sequence: CDR1 GEAIGNYY, CDR2 EKD. Trimming cost V 3 bases and J 0 bases, with 19 bases left between them. As DNA, the CDR3 is TGTGCCTGTGACCTTCTCGCTGGAGGCCCGTACACCGATAAACTCATCTTT. Its protein product is CACDLLAGGPYTDKLIF.

This clone was detected a few times. TCRdb assigns this DNA the protein of a much larger clone, which departs from its translation at residue 3; this likely reflects a read error, and the protein shown comes from translating the DNA. The chain employs TRDV1 and TRDJ1, with 9 bases lining up with TRDD3. Germline matching of the DNA provided the J gene here, since TCRdb leaves it blank. This CDR3 spans 29 amino acids. CDR1 and CDR2 from the germline V gene are TSWWSYY and QGS. The chain's CDR3 is CAPGELGLPFAKLRVLGDLKGSRTDKLIF. As DNA, the CDR3 is TGTGCTCCTGGGGAACTCGGACTTCCCTTTGCCAAGCTGAGAGTACTGGGGGACCTAAAGGGGTCCCGCACCGATAAACTCATCTTT.

With regard to this clone: This DNA's translation differs at residue 7 from TCRdb's protein, which comes from a much larger clone; a read error is likely, and the protein shown is translated from the DNA. The chain has TRDV2 and TRDJ3, with D perhaps matching TRDD3 (5 bases). TCRdb gives no J gene; it was assigned here by matching the DNA to germline. CDR3 length: 18 amino acids. Germline V gene lookup returns CDR1 GEAIGNYY and CDR2 EKD. Trimming left V 0 bases short and J 5 bases short, with 16 bases between. The CDR3 sequence: CACDTVPGGSRDTRQMFF. DNA of the CDR3: TGTGCCTGTGACACCGTGCCCGGGGGTTCCCGGGACACCCGACAGATGTTTTTC.

Turning to this clone: This DNA translates differently at residue 7 from the TCRdb protein, which is that of a much larger clone; a read error is likely, and the protein shown is the DNA's own translation. This chain links TRDV2 with TRDJ1; the D gene is possibly TRDD3 (6 bases). The CDR3 covers 14 residues. In germline, CDR1 is GEAIGNYY, CDR2 EKD. The CDR3 loop is CACDPIAGADKLIF. The CDR3, as DNA: TGCGCCTGTGACCCTATTGCTGGGGCCGATAAACTCATCTTT.

This clone showed up just a few times. This likely stems from a read error, as it lies one base from a far larger clone. The sample holds other DNA sequences that translate to the same CDR3. This rearrangement joins TRDV1 to TRDJ1; TRDD3 matches 8 bases. The J gene, absent from TCRdb, was called here by matching the DNA to germline. The CDR3 contains 16 residues. In germline, CDR1 is TSWWSYY, CDR2 QGS. CDR3 nucleotide sequence: TGTGCCCTTGCCGTTCCTGTGACCTACTGGGGGTCCGAACTCATCTTT. This codes for CALAVPVTYWGSELIF.

This clone showed up just a few times. Translating this DNA gives a protein that differs at residue 11 from the TCRdb one, which belongs to a much larger clone; a read error is likely, and the protein shown is this translation. The chain recombines TRDV2 with TRDJ1; 7 bases line up with TRDD3. The J gene is absent in TCRdb and was assigned here via DNA matching to germline. V lost 0 bases, J lost 2 bases, and 17 bases stayed unmatched. The CDR3 extends over 19 amino acids. Germline V gene lookup returns CDR1 GEAIGNYY and CDR2 EKD. CDR3 coding DNA: TGTGCCTGTGACACCGTACTGGGGATAAACTCGGTCACAACCGATAAACTCATCTTT. Protein product: CACDTVLGINSVTTDKLIF.